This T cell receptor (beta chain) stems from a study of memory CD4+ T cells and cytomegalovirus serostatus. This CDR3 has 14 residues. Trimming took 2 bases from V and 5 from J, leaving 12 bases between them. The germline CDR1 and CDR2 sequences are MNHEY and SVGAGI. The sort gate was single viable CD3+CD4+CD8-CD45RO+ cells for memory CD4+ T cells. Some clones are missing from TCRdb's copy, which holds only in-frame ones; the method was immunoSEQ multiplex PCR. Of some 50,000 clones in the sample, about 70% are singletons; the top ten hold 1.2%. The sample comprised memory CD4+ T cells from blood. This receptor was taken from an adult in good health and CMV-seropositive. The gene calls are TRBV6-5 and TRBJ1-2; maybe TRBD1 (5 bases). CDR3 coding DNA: TGTGCCAGCAGTTACAACAGGAATTCGTATGGCTACACCTTC. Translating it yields CASSYNRNSYGYTF.